The following is a T cell receptor beta chain sequence with its context. This clonotype was observed a handful of times. Its antigen is not yet known. No clone much larger than this one lies a single base away; base qualities are absent. Systemically healthy Caucasian individuals from Russia, 39 in total and aged 6 to 90 years, were included as donors. Each donor gave roughly 9.5 milliliters of peripheral blood, collected into EDTA-treated Vacutainer tubes. PBMCs were isolated by Ficoll-Paque density-gradient centrifugation, with at least 6 million obtained per sample. Trizol reagent was used to extract total RNA from PBMCs, with at least 6 micrograms per sample. For every donor, an aliquot of PBMCs went through flow cytometry to measure the percentages of naive CD45RAhigh/CD27high T cells. To prepare the library, 5' RACE was applied. The sequencing machine was an Illumina HiSeq 2500. A second about 7 to 11 cycle PCR used a sample-barcoded 5' primer and a J-beta primer mix. A unique molecular identifier was introduced onto each TCR beta cDNA molecule by a template-switch 5' adaptor carrying 12 random nucleotides. Each sample yielded at least 2.5 million CDR3-containing paired-end reads. The Mint cDNA synthesis kit, primed by a TRBC-specific oligonucleotide, was used to synthesize first-strand cDNA from all RNA. Following uracil-DNA glycosylase treatment, a first 18-cycle PCR with universal primers M1SS and BC2_uni_R was performed on all cDNA. Regarding the original processing steps: For normalization, 1 million high-quality reads were randomly selected from each sample, with every read carrying a distinct molecular identifier. Reads sharing molecular identifiers were discarded rather than binned into consensus sequences. MiTCR, set to a Q25 quality threshold and the strictest error-elimination algorithm, was used for CDR3 identification, clonotype clustering and error correction. A nonparametric unseen species model using Euler transformation provided a lower-bound estimate of total TCR beta diversity. TCRdb trimmed the raw reads at Q25, called clones with MiXCR and kept productive beta chains. Rows with a matching CDR3 protein are joined into one entry that keeps the most common DNA and genes. TCRdb's processing, not the study's, gives the V and J calls here. This sample comprises over 750,000 distinct CDR3 sequences, roughly 25% of them detected only once. The top ten clonotypes cover just under 9.5% of the sample.

There are 12 amino acids in the CDR3, from cysteine to phenylalanine inclusive. The read is trimmed to its CDR3 DNA, 36 bases read in frame from base 1. V sheds 3 bases and J sheds 7 bases, leaving 9 bases between their ends. This specimen comes from a study of blood T cells in healthy people across ages (dated by TCRdb to 2013 to 2016). About the full investigation: In model experiments, roughly one uniquely barcoded TCR beta cDNA molecule per two T cells was captured by template switching. Four age groups were formed from the donors: young (average 16 years), middle-aged (approximately 41), aged (62) and long-lived (more than 75). The study measured age-related changes in TCR beta repertoire diversity using deep sequencing normalized with unique cDNA molecular identifiers. The study analyzed two additional independent replicas of 1 million unique cDNA reads from the same blood draw for two donors, one aged 18 to 29 and one aged 80 or older. Results the study describes overall, beyond this receptor: Estimates of total diversity based on one million sequenced T cells were regarded as lower bounds and as underestimates. Donor CMV infection status was unknown, potentially confounding age-related changes in expanded clonotypes. Observed TCR beta diversity correlated strongly with the percentage of naive T cells measured by flow cytometry. Compared with the aged group, the long-lived group had more naive CD4+ T cells, fewer expanded clones and increased TCR diversity, a pattern suggesting age selection. Conclusive comparison of naive and antigen-experienced compartments was prevented by the profiling of bulk unsorted PBMCs. As age increased, observed TCR beta diversity per million T cells dropped in a roughly linear way, and a significant reduction was already evident by age approximately 40.

The same sample was also used in a study of T cells of mothers and their children. As described in the second report: Donors were nine systemically healthy Caucasian individuals: three mothers and their six children. cDNA synthesis used all of the extracted RNA, with roughly 1.5 ug of RNA in each 15 ul reaction. Sample barcodes and 2-4 random nucleotides were added via the M1S primer in the second PCR. Over 8 million TCR beta CDR3 reads came from each mother, compared with approximately 3.1 million reads from each child. TCR recombination output is similarly shaped by thymic selection in related and unrelated pairs, with a minor effect exerted by inherited differences. Related mother-child pairs always showed normalized repertoire overlap that was slightly higher than in unrelated mother-child pairs, though the difference was never significant. No persistent microchimeric T cell clones were found, with a detection sensitivity of approximately 110 clones per million clonotypes. Deep NGS was used in the study to compare the TCR beta repertoires of mothers and children and to look for features that separate related mother-child pairs from unrelated individuals. On average, the children were around 11 +/- 4 years old, while the mothers were approximately 41 +/- 4 years old. After adapters were ligated using NEBNext reagents, the libraries underwent 100+100 nt paired-end sequencing on an Illumina HiSeq 2000. Mother and child libraries were prepared a month apart and sequenced in separate runs to prevent cross-contamination. For each donor, somewhere between about 450,000 and 2,200,000 distinct TCR beta clonotypes were identified. Naive TCR beta clonotypes were estimated from low-frequency clonotypes matched to each donor's FACS-determined naive share, without sorting.

The V and J genes are TRBV12-3 or TRBV12-4 and TRBJ1-2; a weak D assignment points to TRBD1 (6 bases agree). The TCR was taken from a boy aged 5-17 years in good health. Source material: blood. In nucleotide form, the sequence is TGTGCCAGCAGTTTGGGGGCGCGTGGCTACACCTTC. Its amino acids are CASSLGARGYTF.